This TCR beta chain is drawn from a study of T cells in Graves' hyperthyroidism and ophthalmopathy. Amplified TCR beta CDR3 regions derived from RNA transcripts. A set of HTBI primers served as the primers for a first-round RT-PCR of the TCR CDR3. Each CDR3 protein is one row after TCRdb ran MiXCR on the multiplex PCR reads. The table shows 490,000 or so distinct CDR3 sequences, with about 20% occurring only once. The V end was cut by 6 bases, the J end by 6 bases, with 12 bases between. The germline CDR1 and CDR2 sequences are SGHAT and FQNNGV. This CDR3 contains 13 residues. Exclusion followed for patients with uncontrolled infection, other autoimmune disease, pregnancy or lactation. Diagnoses were established using clinical symptoms, serum thyroxine and TRAb, thyroid ultrasound and orbital computed tomography.

V gene TRBV11-2 combines with J gene TRBJ2-4, with D possibly being TRBD2 (6 bases). The sequenced sample was blood. This clonotype was obtained from a man aged 40-49 years with Graves' ophthalmopathy. The CDR3 DNA sequence: TGTGCCAGCAGAGATAGGGGAGGAAACATTCAGTACTTC. The encoded protein is CASRDRGGNIQYF.